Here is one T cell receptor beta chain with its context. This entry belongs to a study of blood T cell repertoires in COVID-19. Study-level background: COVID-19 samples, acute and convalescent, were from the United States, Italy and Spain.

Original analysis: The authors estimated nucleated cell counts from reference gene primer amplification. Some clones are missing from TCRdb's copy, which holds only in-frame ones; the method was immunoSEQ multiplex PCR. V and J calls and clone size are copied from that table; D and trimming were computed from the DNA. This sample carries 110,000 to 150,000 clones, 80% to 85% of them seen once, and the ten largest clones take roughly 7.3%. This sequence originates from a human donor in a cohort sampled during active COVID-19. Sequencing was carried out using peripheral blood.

CDR3 protein: CASSLVGGKETQYF. In DNA form, the CDR3 reads TGTGCCAGCAGCTTAGTCGGAGGGAAAGAGACCCAGTACTTC. The chain couples TRBV11-2 to TRBJ2-5, with a tentative D call TRBD2 (6 bases). With 1 base removed from V and 3 bases from J, the gap between germline ends came to 9 bases. This CDR3 is 14 amino acids long. Germline lookup yields CDR1 SGHAT and CDR2 FQNNGV. The full variable domain, in which reference TRBV11-2 and TRBJ2-5 provide the parts outside the CDR3, is EAGVAQSPRYKIIEKRQSVAFWCNPISGHATLYWYQQILGQGPKLLIQFQNNGVVDDSQLPKDRFSAERLKGVDSTLKIQPAKLEDSAVYLCASSLVGGKETQYFGPGTRLLVL.